This is a list of T cell receptor beta chains from one sample in a study of Ad26.COV2.S vaccination and SARS-CoV-2 variants. TCRdb's table, derived via immunoSEQ multiplex PCR, lists solely in-frame clones and lacks some. The sample lists a few hundred thousand clones, roughly 85% occurring once. Here the sequenced sample was peripheral blood, taken in a trial of Ad26.COV2.S vaccine versus placebo. The receptors originated from a person aged 18-60 years who received the Ad26.COV2.S COVID-19 vaccine or a placebo. Each CDR3 is given with its conserved first and last residue. D genes are given only for firm matches.

v_gene	d_gene	j_gene	CDR3aa
TRBV7-9	.	TRBJ1-1	CASTPTGTTTEAFF
TRBV18	TRBD1	TRBJ2-3	CASSRQGGSTDTQYF
TRBV11-2	TRBD2	TRBJ2-1	CASSFHAGGSYNEQFF
TRBV28	.	TRBJ1-1	CASSLITENTEAFF
TRBV19	TRBD2	TRBJ2-2	CASSLTSGYTGELFF
TRBV6-2/TRBV6-3	.	TRBJ2-4	CASSPKPAAANIQYF
TRBV9	TRBD1	TRBJ2-1	CASAPRTGPNEQFF
TRBV29-1	TRBD2	TRBJ2-1	CSVARRELPYNEQFF
TRBV2	.	TRBJ1-1	CASSDTGFDTEAFF
TRBV3-1/TRBV3-2	.	TRBJ2-1	CASSQVAGSEQFF
TRBV19	TRBD1	TRBJ1-2	CASSSPGQGNSRYGYTF
TRBV7-9	.	TRBJ2-5	CASSPAGTQYF
TRBV24-1	.	TRBJ2-1	CATSDPETLQNEQFF
TRBV27	TRBD1	TRBJ2-1	CASSQLIQGTYNEQFF
TRBV10-1	.	TRBJ1-2	CATAANYGYTF
TRBV5-6	.	TRBJ2-2	CASSFTSPRGELFF
TRBV7-9	TRBD1	TRBJ1-1	CASSPVTGFTEAFF
TRBV5-1	.	TRBJ2-1	CASSSHTGGQRSYNEQFF
TRBV6-5	.	TRBJ1-2	CASSFDRTGGYTF
TRBV11-2	TRBD1	TRBJ1-5	CASSPTGELGQPQHF
TRBV13	.	TRBJ2-7	CASSLGAGGREQYF
TRBV5-1	.	TRBJ1-4	CASSFGPRGEKLFF
TRBV13	.	TRBJ2-1	CASSLGWLASPEFF
TRBV25-1	.	TRBJ2-4	CASSPSGTAGNIQYF
TRBV27	.	TRBJ1-2	CASSLSRTYGYTF
TRBV6-5	TRBD1	TRBJ2-7	CASTGQGGEQYF
TRBV3-1/TRBV3-2	.	TRBJ2-1	CASSTWDEQFF
TRBV13	.	TRBJ1-2	CASSSRSDGSDGYTF
TRBV5-1	.	TRBJ2-5	CASSSGLQETQYF
TRBV5-1	TRBD2	TRBJ2-7	CASSWGLAGHSSYEQYF
TRBV4-2	.	TRBJ1-1	CASSQLPAPTEAFF
TRBV10-3	.	TRBJ1-6	CAINTGNSPLHF
TRBV6-1	TRBD1	TRBJ1-2	CASSEAPTGAANYGYTF